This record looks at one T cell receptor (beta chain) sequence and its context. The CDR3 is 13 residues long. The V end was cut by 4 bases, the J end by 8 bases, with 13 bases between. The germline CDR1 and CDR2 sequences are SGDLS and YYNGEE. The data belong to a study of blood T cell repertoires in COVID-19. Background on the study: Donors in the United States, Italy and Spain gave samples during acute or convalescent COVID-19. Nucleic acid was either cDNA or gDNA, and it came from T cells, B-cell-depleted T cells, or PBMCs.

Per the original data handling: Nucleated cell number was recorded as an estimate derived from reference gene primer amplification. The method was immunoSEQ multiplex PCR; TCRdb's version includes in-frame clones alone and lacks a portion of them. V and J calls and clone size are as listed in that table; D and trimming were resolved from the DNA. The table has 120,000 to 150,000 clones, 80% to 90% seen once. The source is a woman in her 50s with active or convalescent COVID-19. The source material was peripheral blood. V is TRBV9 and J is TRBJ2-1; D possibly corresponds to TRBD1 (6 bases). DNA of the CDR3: TGTGCCAGCAGCCGTACAGGGAAATATGAGCAGTTCTTC. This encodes CASSRTGKYEQFF. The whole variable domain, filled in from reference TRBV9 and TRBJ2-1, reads DSGVTQTPKHLITATGQRVTLRCSPRSGDLSVYWYQQSLDQGLQFLIQYYNGEERAKGNILERFSAQQFPDLHSELNLSSLELGDSALYFCASSRTGKYEQFFGPGTRLTVL.